This record looks at one T cell receptor (beta chain) sequence and its context. The germline CDR1 and CDR2 sequences are MGHDK and SYGVNS. V lost 3 bases and J lost 1, with 15 bases in between. The CDR3 spans 16 residues. The sample originates from a study of blood T cell repertoires in COVID-19. How the authors handled the data: Reference gene primer amplification gave nucleated cell count estimates. Data came from immunoSEQ multiplex PCR; TCRdb stores just in-frame clones and leaves some out. The D gene and trimming were derived from the DNA, and the V and J assignments and clone size from that table. Of under 300,000 clones listed, approximately 83% are singletons. Clinical history reported by participants formed the basis on which cohorts were assigned.

The TCR sequence derives from a woman aged 40 to 49 with acute COVID-19. The sample consisted of PBMCs or T cells enriched from blood (not recorded which). The chain carries TRBV25-1 and TRBJ2-5; tentatively, D is TRBD2 (6 bases). The CDR3 spells CASSDGRGQPQETQYF. The CDR3 DNA is TGTGCCAGCAGTGACGGGAGAGGGCAGCCCCAAGAGACCCAGTACTTC.